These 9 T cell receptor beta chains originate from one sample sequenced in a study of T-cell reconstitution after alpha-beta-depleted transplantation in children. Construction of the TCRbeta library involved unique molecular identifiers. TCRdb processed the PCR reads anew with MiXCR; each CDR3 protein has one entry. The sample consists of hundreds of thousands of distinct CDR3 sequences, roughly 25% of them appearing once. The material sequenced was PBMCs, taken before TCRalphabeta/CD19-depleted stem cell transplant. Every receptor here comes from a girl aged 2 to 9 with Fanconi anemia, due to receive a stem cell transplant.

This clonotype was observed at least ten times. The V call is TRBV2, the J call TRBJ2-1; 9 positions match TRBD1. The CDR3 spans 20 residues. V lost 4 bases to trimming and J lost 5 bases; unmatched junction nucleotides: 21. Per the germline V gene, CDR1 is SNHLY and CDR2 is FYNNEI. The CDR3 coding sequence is TGTGCCAGCAGTGCCCCCCGGGACAGGGTGGCACTAGCGAATGACAATGAGCAGTTCTTC. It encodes CASSAPRDRVALANDNEQFF.

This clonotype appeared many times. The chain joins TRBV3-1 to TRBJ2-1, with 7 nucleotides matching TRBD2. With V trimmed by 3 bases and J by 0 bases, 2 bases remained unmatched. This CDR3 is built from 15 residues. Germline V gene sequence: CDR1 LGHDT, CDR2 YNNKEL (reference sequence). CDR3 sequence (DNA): TGTGCCAGCAGCCAGGGGACTACCTCCTACAATGAGCAGTTCTTC. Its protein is CASSQGTTSYNEQFF.

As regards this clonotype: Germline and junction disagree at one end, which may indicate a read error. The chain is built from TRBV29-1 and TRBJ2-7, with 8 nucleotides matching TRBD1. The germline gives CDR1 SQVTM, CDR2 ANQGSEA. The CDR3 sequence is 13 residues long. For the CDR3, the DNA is TGCAGCGTGGCGGACAGGGTATCCTACGAGGAGTACTTC. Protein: CSVADRVSYEEYF.

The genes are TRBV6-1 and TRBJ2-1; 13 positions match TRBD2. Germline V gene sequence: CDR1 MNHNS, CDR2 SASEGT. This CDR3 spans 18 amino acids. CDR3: CATAGTSGTRSSYNEQFF. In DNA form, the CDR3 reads TGTGCAACAGCAGGGACTAGCGGGACTAGGAGCTCCTACAATGAGCAGTTCTTC.

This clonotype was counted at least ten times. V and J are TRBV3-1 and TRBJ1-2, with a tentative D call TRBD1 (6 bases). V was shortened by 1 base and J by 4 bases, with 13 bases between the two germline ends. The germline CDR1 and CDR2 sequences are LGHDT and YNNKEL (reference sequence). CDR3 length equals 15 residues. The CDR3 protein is CASSQGRGLPYGYTF. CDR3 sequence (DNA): TGTGCCAGCAGCCAAGGTCGGGGGCTTCCCTATGGCTACACCTTC.

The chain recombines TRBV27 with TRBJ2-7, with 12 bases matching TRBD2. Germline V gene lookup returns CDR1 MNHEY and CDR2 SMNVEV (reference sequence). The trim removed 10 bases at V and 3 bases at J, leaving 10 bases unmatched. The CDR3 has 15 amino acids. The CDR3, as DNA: TGTGCCACATCCCCAGGACTAGCGGGGATCTACGAGCAGTACTTC. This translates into CATSPGLAGIYEQYF.

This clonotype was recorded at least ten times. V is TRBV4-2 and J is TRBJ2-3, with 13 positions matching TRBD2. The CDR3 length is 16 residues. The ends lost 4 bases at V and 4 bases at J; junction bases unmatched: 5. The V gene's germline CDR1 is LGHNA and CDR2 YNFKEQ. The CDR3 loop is CASSPWTSGGSDTQYF. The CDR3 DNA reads TGTGCCAGCAGCCCCTGGACTAGCGGGGGATCAGATACGCAGTATTTT.

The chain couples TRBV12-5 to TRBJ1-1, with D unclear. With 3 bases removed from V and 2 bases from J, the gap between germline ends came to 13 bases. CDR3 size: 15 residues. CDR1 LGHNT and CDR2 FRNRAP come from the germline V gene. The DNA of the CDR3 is TGTGCTAGTGGTTTTTATGGATCTGGCAACACTGAAGCTTTCTTT. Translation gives CASGFYGSGNTEAFF.

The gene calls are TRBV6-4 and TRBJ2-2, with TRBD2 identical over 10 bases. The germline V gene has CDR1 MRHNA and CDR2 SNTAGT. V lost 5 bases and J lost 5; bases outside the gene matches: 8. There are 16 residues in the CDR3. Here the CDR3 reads CASSRLAGDYTGELFF. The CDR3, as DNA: TGTGCCAGCAGTCGGCTAGCGGGAGATTATACCGGGGAGCTGTTTTTT.